These 6 T cell receptor beta chains share one sample of origin, sequenced in a study of control samples from healthy donors and cancer patients. The data were produced by immunoSEQ multiplex PCR, yet TCRdb's version contains in-frame clones alone and is incomplete. The sample yields 140,000 to 150,000 clones, more than 85% seen once. Sequenced sample: blood. Receptor source: a man aged 30 to 39 in good health.

The chain joins TRBV6-5 to TRBJ1-2; TRBD1 might be the D (6 bases). With 4 bases removed from V and 2 bases from J, the gap between germline ends came to 14 bases. Looked up from germline, CDR1 is MNHEY and CDR2 is SVGAGI. The CDR3 contains 15 residues. CDR3 DNA sequence: TGTGCCAGCAGTTTAGACAGGAGTAAGAACTATGGCTACACCTTC. Its translation: CASSLDRSKNYGYTF.

This clone occurred once. The chain carries TRBV6-5 and TRBJ1-1; D is undetermined. V dropped 6 bases and J dropped 0 bases, with 14 bases sitting between them. This CDR3 is built from 15 residues. The germline gives CDR1 MNHEY, CDR2 SVGAGI. The CDR3 sequence: CASRSLPLMNTEAFF. The CDR3 DNA sequence: TGTGCCAGCAGGTCTCTTCCTTTGATGAACACTGAAGCTTTCTTT.

The chain recombines TRBV5-4 with TRBJ1-1; 9 bases fit TRBD1. V was pared by 7 bases and J by 0 bases, with 1 base of the junction left unmatched. This CDR3 region has 13 residues. Looked up from germline, CDR1 is SGHNT and CDR2 is YYREEE (reference sequence). DNA for the CDR3: TGTGCCAGCGGGACAGGGATGAACACTGAAGCTTTCTTT. It yields the protein CASGTGMNTEAFF.

The CDR3 loop reads CASSIDLLGGTEAFF. CDR3 bases: TGTGCCAGTAGTATAGATCTCCTAGGGGGCACTGAAGCTTTCTTT. The chain joins TRBV19 to TRBJ1-1; a weak D match, TRBD1 (6 bases). Germline loops: CDR1 LNHDA, CDR2 SQIVND (reference sequence). The germline V and J ends were trimmed by 0 bases and 4 bases, with 12 bases remaining between them. This CDR3 spans 15 amino acids.

This chain connects TRBV7-9 to TRBJ1-6; D gene ambiguous. V gave up 1 base and J gave up 5 bases, with 0 bases separating them. The CDR3 runs 12 residues. The germline V gene encodes CDR1 SEHNR and CDR2 FQNEAQ (reference sequence). The CDR3 protein is CASSLDNSPLHF. In DNA, the CDR3 is TGTGCCAGCAGCTTAGATAATTCACCCCTCCACTTT.

This chain joins TRBV19 and TRBJ2-1, with D hard to call. The CDR3 consists of 13 residues. Germline CDR1 LNHDA, CDR2 SQIVND (reference sequence). Trimming took 9 bases from V and 0 from J, leaving 9 bases between them. The CDR3 reads CASGRVSYNEQFF. The DNA of the CDR3 is TGTGCCAGCGGAAGGGTCTCCTACAATGAGCAGTTCTTC.